This T cell receptor beta chain was captured in a study of Ad26.COV2.S vaccination and SARS-CoV-2 variants. Noted treatment: some 20 received Ad26.COV2.S at low or high dose, single or two shots; 5 received placebo; per-sample allocation not given. Day 63 after the first vaccine or placebo injection was the time point for sampling. The donor's status was that of an adult aged 18-55 years in Boston. The table came from immunoSEQ multiplex PCR; TCRdb's copy has only in-frame clones and leaves some out. This table holds some 240,000 clones, roughly nine tenths found once. CDR3 length equals 13 residues. CDR1 SGHTA and CDR2 FQGNSA come from the germline V gene. Trimming pared 10 bases from V and 0 bases from J, leaving 12 bases between.

The chain is built from TRBV7-2 and TRBJ1-2; D not resolved. This material consisted of peripheral blood, taken in a trial of Ad26.COV2.S vaccine versus placebo. The TCR originated in a person between 18 and 60 years old who received the Ad26.COV2.S COVID-19 vaccine or a placebo. The CDR3: CAIRRPPNYGYTF. The CDR3 DNA sequence: TGTGCCATCCGACGCCCGCCTAACTATGGCTACACCTTC.